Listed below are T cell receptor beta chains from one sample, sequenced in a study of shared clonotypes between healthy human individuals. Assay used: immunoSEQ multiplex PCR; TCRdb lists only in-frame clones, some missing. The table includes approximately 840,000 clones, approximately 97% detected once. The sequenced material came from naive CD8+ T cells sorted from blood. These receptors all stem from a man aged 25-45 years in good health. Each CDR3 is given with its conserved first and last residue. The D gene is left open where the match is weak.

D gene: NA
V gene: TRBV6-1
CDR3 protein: CASMDWSNQPQHF

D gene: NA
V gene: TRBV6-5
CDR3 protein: CASSYSRPLEGYTF

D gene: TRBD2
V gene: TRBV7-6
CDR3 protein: CASSLWPLEEREGYNEQFF

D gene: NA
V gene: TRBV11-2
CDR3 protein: CASYKNTGELFF

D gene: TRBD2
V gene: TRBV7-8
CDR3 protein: CASSRGTGRTSGDTGELFF

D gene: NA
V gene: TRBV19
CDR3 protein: CASETANTGELFF

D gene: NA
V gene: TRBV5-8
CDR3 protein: CASSLRGGNQPQHF

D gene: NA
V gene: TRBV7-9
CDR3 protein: CASSLASRGTYEQYF

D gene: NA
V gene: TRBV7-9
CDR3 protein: CASSLVRPYEQYF

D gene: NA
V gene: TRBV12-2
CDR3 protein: CASRPGRGPFGNTIYF

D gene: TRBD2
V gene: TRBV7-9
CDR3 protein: CASSYERTSGLYEQYF

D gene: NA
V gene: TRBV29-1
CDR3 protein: CSVLRDGTYEQYF

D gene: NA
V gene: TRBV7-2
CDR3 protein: CASSDDPTYEQYF

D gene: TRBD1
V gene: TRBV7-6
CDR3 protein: CASSLVDRGYEQYF